This TCR beta chain was sequenced in a study of blood T cell repertoires in COVID-19. Study overall: Whether acute or convalescent, the COVID-19 samples came from the United States, Italy and Spain. In each case, the material was cDNA or gDNA derived from T cells, B-cell-depleted T cells, or PBMCs.

In the study's own analysis: Estimated nucleated cell counts came from reference gene primer amplification. Some clones are missing from TCRdb's copy, which holds only in-frame ones; the method was immunoSEQ multiplex PCR. Clone size and V and J calls were adopted from that table, with D and trimming inferred from the DNA. The table includes 290,000 or so clones, roughly 87% detected once. Material for sequencing was peripheral blood. The origin of this receptor is a young man with active or convalescent COVID-19.

In DNA, the CDR3 is TGTGCTAGTGGTCCCGATAGCGGGAGGGTTGTGGATACGCAGTATTTT. It is translated as CASGPDSGRVVDTQYF. This chain links TRBV12-5 with TRBJ2-3; 11 positions agree with TRBD2. The CDR3 consists of 16 residues. With 5 bases clipped from V and 6 bases from J, the junction kept 10 bases outside the gene matches. Germline values: CDR1 LGHNT, CDR2 FRNRAP.